The 32 T cell receptor beta chains reported below all come from one sample, sequenced in a study of T cells expressing NK-cell markers. TCRdb reanalyzed the 5' RACE reads and collapses them to one entry per CDR3 protein, without DNA. The sample includes 300,000 to 500,000 distinct CDR3 sequences. Material for sequencing was blood T cells: a sorted CD56 or NKG2C T cell subset, CD4+ or CD8+ T cells, or bulk PBMC T cells (not recorded which). The receptor source for this set is a woman aged 45-59 years in good health.

This chain connects TRBV5-1 to TRBJ2-1; TCRdb calls TRBD1, which cannot be checked without DNA. CDR1 and CDR2 (germline): SGHRS, YFSETQ. The CDR3 is 15 amino acids. The CDR3 here is CASSPARQSYNEQFF.

The chain is built from TRBV7-8 and TRBJ2-1; the D call from TCRdb, TRBD2, cannot be confirmed without DNA. This CDR3 spans 15 amino acids. Per the germline V gene, CDR1 is SGHVS and CDR2 is FQNEAQ. CDR3 in amino acids: CASSKTSGRWDEQFF.

The chain is built from TRBV12-3 or TRBV12-4 and TRBJ2-3. This CDR3 has 12 amino acids. The CDR3 here is CASAVGPDTQYF.

This CDR3 is CASWQTSGRADTQYF. The chain uses TRBV27 and TRBJ2-3; the D call from TCRdb, TRBD2, cannot be confirmed without DNA. Germline CDR1 reads MNHEY; CDR2 reads SMNVEV (reference sequence). This CDR3 has 15 amino acids.

The rearrangement uses TRBV5-1 and TRBJ2-3; no DNA is available, so the TRBD1 call from TCRdb remains unchecked. Germline V lookup: CDR1 SGHRS, CDR2 YFSETQ. The CDR3 has 17 amino acids. CDR3 amino acids: CASSFGGQGAGTDTQYF.

This chain links TRBV20-1 with TRBJ2-2; TCRdb lists TRBD2, though no DNA is available to test this call. This CDR3 is 17 amino acids long. Per the germline V gene, CDR1 is DFQATT and CDR2 is SNEGSKA (reference sequence). The CDR3 spells CSARRGLAGANTGELFF.

This chain uses TRBV27 with TRBJ2-2; TCRdb's D gene call, TRBD1, goes unchecked for lack of DNA. The CDR3 length is 16 residues. The germline gives CDR1 MNHEY, CDR2 SMNVEV (reference sequence). The CDR3 sequence: CASLRTGGLGTGELFF.

V gene TRBV20-1 combines with J gene TRBJ2-2; TCRdb reports TRBD2, a call that lacks DNA to check it against. CDR1 is DFQATT and CDR2 is SNEGSKA in the germline V gene (reference sequence). This CDR3 contains 16 residues. The CDR3 sequence: CSAREAGRASTGELFF.

The chain couples TRBV5-4 to TRBJ2-1; TCRdb gives TRBD1 as the D gene, but with no DNA this cannot be confirmed. This CDR3 region has 15 residues. The germline gives CDR1 SGHNT, CDR2 YYREEE (reference sequence). The CDR3 sequence: CASSPGGSTYNEQFF.

This rearrangement joins TRBV14 to TRBJ2-1; as DNA is missing, the TRBD2 call by TCRdb cannot be tested. The CDR3 consists of 20 residues. Germline CDR1 reads SGHDN; CDR2 reads FVKESK. CDR3 protein: CASSPKTPGLAESSYNEQFF.

The gene calls are TRBV28 and TRBJ1-5. The CDR3 totals 13 residues. Germline-derived CDR1 and CDR2 are MDHEN and SYDVKM. The CDR3: CASRVLGRQPQHF.

The chain combines TRBV7-9 with TRBJ2-7; the D call of TRBD2 rests on TCRdb alone, since no DNA is present to check it. CDR1 and CDR2 from the germline V gene are SEHNR and FQNEAQ (reference sequence). The CDR3 has 12 residues. The CDR3 protein is CATSGGVHEQYF.

The chain combines TRBV29-1 with TRBJ2-5. The CDR3 has 15 amino acids. Germline V gene sequence: CDR1 SQVTM, CDR2 ANQGSEA. This CDR3 reads CSVESSTQYQETQYF.

CDR3 region: CSARGLGFDNQPQHF. V gene TRBV20-1 combines with J gene TRBJ1-5. Looked up from germline, CDR1 is DFQATT and CDR2 is SNEGSKA (reference sequence). This CDR3 is 15 amino acids long.

The chain recombines TRBV24-1 with TRBJ2-3; TCRdb's D call, TRBD2, is unchecked because there is no DNA. Germline V gene sequence: CDR1 KGHDR, CDR2 SFDVKD. The CDR3 spans 18 residues. This CDR3 reads CATSRAGTSGGSTDTQYF.

This chain joins TRBV4-2 and TRBJ2-1. The CDR3 is 13 amino acids. Germline CDR1 is LGHNA and CDR2 is YNFKEQ. The CDR3 is CASSQAPYNEQFF.

The genes are TRBV12-3 or TRBV12-4 and TRBJ2-7; TCRdb indicates TRBD1, and absent DNA this call remains unverified. This CDR3 region has 13 residues. The chain's CDR3 is CASSSTDRNEQYF.

The rearrangement links TRBV12-3 or TRBV12-4 to TRBJ2-4; there is no DNA to check the TCRdb D call of TRBD2. The length of the CDR3 is 18 residues. CDR3 residues: CASSLGLAGDRAKNILYF.

The chain joins TRBV25-1 to TRBJ2-5; TCRdb's D call, TRBD2, is unchecked because there is no DNA. Germline V CDR1 and CDR2: MGHDK, SYGVNS. The CDR3 contains 13 residues. CDR3 protein: CASSAGAQETQYF.

CDR3 sequence reads: CASSLVDFNEQYF. The chain recombines TRBV7-9 with TRBJ2-7; the D call of TRBD2 rests on TCRdb alone, since no DNA is present to check it. Germline CDR1 is SEHNR and CDR2 is FQNEAQ (reference sequence). The CDR3 runs to 13 residues.

The chain links TRBV5-5 to TRBJ1-5. The CDR3 is 14 amino acids. CDR1 and CDR2 (germline): SGHKS, YYEKEE (reference sequence). CDR3 sequence reads: CASSLGRFNQPQHF.

The J gene is TRBJ2-7, the V gene TRBV3-1; TCRdb outputs TRBD2, but without DNA this stays unchecked. This CDR3 has 13 amino acids. The germline V gene encodes CDR1 LGHDT and CDR2 YNNKEL (reference sequence). Here the CDR3 reads CASADPPTYEQYF.

This chain links TRBV20-1 with TRBJ2-5; absent DNA, TCRdb's TRBD1 call cannot be checked. Looked up from germline, CDR1 is DFQATT and CDR2 is SNEGSKA (reference sequence). The CDR3 totals 12 residues. The CDR3 protein is CSARTVVQTQYF.

The rearrangement uses TRBV30 and TRBJ2-1; TCRdb reports TRBD2, a call that lacks DNA to check it against. The CDR3 is made up of 15 amino acids. CDR1 and CDR2 from the germline V gene are GTSNPN and SVGIG (reference sequence). CDR3 residues: CAWSVPLAGYNEQFF.

The rearrangement links TRBV5-1 to TRBJ2-1. Germline assignment: CDR1 SGHRS and CDR2 YFSETQ. This CDR3 comprises 16 residues. CDR3 region: CASSLQTVSSYNEQFF.

The J gene is TRBJ2-7, the V gene TRBV4-1; the D gene TCRdb calls, TRBD2, cannot be checked with no DNA. The CDR3 extends over 15 amino acids. Germline V lookup: CDR1 MGHRA, CDR2 YSYEKL. The CDR3: CASSPSSGGLYEQYF.

The genes are TRBV7-6 and TRBJ1-2; TCRdb outputs TRBD1, but without DNA this stays unchecked. Germline V lookup: CDR1 SGHVS, CDR2 FNYEAQ. The CDR3 extends over 14 amino acids. CDR3 sequence reads: CASSAGTGSYGYTF. The full variable domain, with the rest looked up from reference TRBV7-6 and TRBJ1-2, is GAGVSQSPRYKVTKRGQDVALRCDPISGHVSLYWYRQALGQGPEFLTYFNYEAQQDKSGLPNDRFSAERPEGSISTLTIQRTEQRDSAMYRCASSAGTGSYGYTFGSGTRLTVV.

The V gene is TRBV5-1, the J gene TRBJ2-1; the TCRdb call, TRBD1, lacks DNA for checking. This CDR3 region has 15 residues. Germline CDR1 reads SGHRS; CDR2 reads YFSETQ. The CDR3 loop reads CASSPGRTPIDEQFF.

The chain couples TRBV5-5 to TRBJ1-6; TCRdb returns TRBD1, unconfirmable since there is no DNA. This CDR3 contains 14 residues. Germline V gene data show CDR1 as SGHKS and CDR2 as YYEKEE (reference sequence). The CDR3: CASGLSGTGISLHF. The variable domain in full, with the rest retrieved from reference TRBV5-5 and TRBJ1-6, is DAGVTQSPTHLIKTRGQQVTLRCSPISGHKSVSWYQQVLGQGPQFIFQYYEKEERGRGNFPDRFSARQFPNYSSELNVNALLLGDSALYLCASGLSGTGISLHFGNGTRLTVT.

This sequence joins TRBV4-2 and TRBJ2-5; TCRdb's D call, TRBD1, is unchecked because there is no DNA. The germline CDR1 and CDR2 sequences are LGHNA and YNFKEQ. The CDR3 extends over 13 amino acids. The CDR3 loop is CASSQSGLETQYF.

The V and J genes are TRBV12-3 or TRBV12-4 and TRBJ1-6; with no DNA, the TCRdb D assignment of TRBD1 cannot be verified. CDR3 size: 15 residues. CDR3 in amino acids: CASSPTTGPNSPLHF.

The chain uses TRBV24-1 and TRBJ2-4; the D call of TRBD1 rests on TCRdb alone, since no DNA is present to check it. The CDR3 extends over 17 amino acids. Germline lookup yields CDR1 KGHDR and CDR2 SFDVKD. CDR3 sequence reads: CATQSGTDILAKNIQYF.